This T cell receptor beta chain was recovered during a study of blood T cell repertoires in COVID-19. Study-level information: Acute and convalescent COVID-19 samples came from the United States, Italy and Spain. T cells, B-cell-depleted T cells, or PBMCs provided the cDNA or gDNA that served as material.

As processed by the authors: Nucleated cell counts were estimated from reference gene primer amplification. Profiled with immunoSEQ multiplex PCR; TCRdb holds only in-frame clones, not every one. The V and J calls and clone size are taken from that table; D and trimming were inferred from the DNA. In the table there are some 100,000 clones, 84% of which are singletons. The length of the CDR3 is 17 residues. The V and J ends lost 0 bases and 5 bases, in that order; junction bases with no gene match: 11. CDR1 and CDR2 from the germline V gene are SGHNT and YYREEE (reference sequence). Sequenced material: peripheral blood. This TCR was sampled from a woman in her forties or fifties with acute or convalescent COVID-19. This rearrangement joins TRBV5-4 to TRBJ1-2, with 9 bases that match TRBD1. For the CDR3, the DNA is TGTGCCAGCAGCTTGGTGGGGACAGGGTATCTTCGGTATGGCTACACCTTC. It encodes CASSLVGTGYLRYGYTF.